This T cell receptor beta chain derives from a study of blood T cells in healthy people across ages. Notes on this clonotype: Antigen: not known.

Per individual sample, total RNA of at least 5.5 micrograms was extracted. Germline CDR1 is SGHRS and CDR2 is YFSETQ. Trimming removed 1 base at V and 10 bases at J, with 8 bases between. The length of the CDR3 is 12 residues. Study results and caveats: Diversity figures derived from one million T cells were judged to underestimate the true value.

Sample-barcoded 5' priming and a J-beta primer mix drove a second PCR of 7 to 11 cycles. A template-switch adaptor with 12 random nucleotides tagged each cDNA molecule. A minimum of 3 million CDR3-containing paired-end reads was obtained for each sample. TCRdb independently ran MiXCR on the 5' RACE reads; one entry per CDR3 protein. This sample has hundreds of thousands of distinct CDR3 sequences, with roughly half found just once. The sequence was collected from a woman at least 80 years old in good health. Source material: blood. The J gene is TRBJ1-4, the V gene TRBV5-1, with no clear D. Here the CDR3 reads CASSLWGRKLFF. In DNA form, the CDR3 reads TGCGCCAGCAGCTTGTGGGGTCGAAAACTGTTTTTT.